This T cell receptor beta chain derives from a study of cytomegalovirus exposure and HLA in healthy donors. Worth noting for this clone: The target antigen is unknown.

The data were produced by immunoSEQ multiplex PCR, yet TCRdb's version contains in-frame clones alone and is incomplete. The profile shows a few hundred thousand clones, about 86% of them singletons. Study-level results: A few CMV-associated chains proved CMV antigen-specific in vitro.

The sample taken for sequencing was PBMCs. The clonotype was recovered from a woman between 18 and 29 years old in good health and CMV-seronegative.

This chain's CDR3 is CASSLMGRLETQYF. The CDR3 DNA is TGTGCCAGCAGCTTGATGGGGCGCTTGGAGACCCAGTACTTC. V gene TRBV13 combines with J gene TRBJ2-5; TRBD1 might be the D (5 bases). The CDR3 spans 14 residues. CDR1 is PRHDT and CDR2 is FYEKMQ in the germline V gene (reference sequence). V shed 3 bases and J shed 5 bases, with 13 bases lying between them.